A single T cell receptor (beta chain) is shown here with its context. This clonotype was detected many times. Its antigen is still unknown. A read error may account for a junction end that differs from germline. The data are from a study of T cells in Graves' hyperthyroidism and ophthalmopathy (dated 2019 in TCRdb). A note on the overall study: Peripheral blood was collected at initial diagnosis, before any treatment. According to the paper, TCR Vbeta CDR3 sequencing was carried out on over 130 peripheral blood samples, which came from more than 40 ophthalmopathy, fewer than 80 hyperthyroidism and approximately 17 progressor patients. To identify distinguishing TCR V-J signatures, a discovery cohort of roughly 100 patients was used, comprising some 45 with Graves' ophthalmopathy and some 57 with stable Graves' hyperthyroidism. After sampling, hyperthyroidism patients received methimazole starting at 30 mg daily, and ophthalmopathy patients received high-dose intravenous methylprednisolone. The 95 to 100 discovery patients were randomly divided into training and test sets at a 7:3 ratio. In addition, the study compared T-cell repertoires in thyroid tissue and in blood from about six Graves' hyperthyroidism patients. Prospective prediction of ophthalmopathy was tested in an independent validation cohort of 18 hyperthyroidism patients and 15 to 17 patients who later progressed to ophthalmopathy.

Based on the germline V gene, the CDR1 and CDR2 sequences are SNHLY and FYNNEI. The cysteine opens and the phenylalanine closes a CDR3 of 16 amino acids. This entry keeps only the CDR3 DNA: 48 bases, framed from base 1. Points the paper makes about the study in general: Sample size was not statistically predetermined, and blinding of investigators to group allocation was not performed. Most expanded thyroid clonotypes (frequency above 0.001) were also detected in blood, suggesting blood repertoires may reflect thyroid immune responses. In cross-validation, a model built on a 13 V-J signature told ophthalmopathy apart from stable hyperthyroidism with approximately 90% sensitivity and roughly 81% specificity, and in testing the same model reached 80%/75%. In validation, progression to ophthalmopathy was predicted by the model with 70.59% sensitivity and around 75% specificity, a median of about 6 months before onset.

Moderately to severely active disease, a Clinical Activity Score of at least 3, a NOSPECS grade of at least 4, and a duration under 3 months were present in ophthalmopathy patients. The study excluded patients with uncontrolled infections, other autoimmune diseases, pregnancy or lactation. Diagnoses were established on the basis of clinical symptoms, serum thyroxine and TRAb, thyroid ultrasound, and orbital computed tomography. PBMCs were isolated from about 9 ml of fresh peripheral blood by Ficoll-Paque density gradient centrifugation. Trizol reagent was used to extract total RNA, and RNA quality was then checked on an Agilent 2100 Bioanalyzer. Amplification of TCR beta CDR3 regions was carried out from RNA transcripts. The first round of RT-PCR for the TCR CDR3 was performed with the HTBI primer set and the Qiagen OneStep RT-PCR kit. A second multiplex PCR round built the libraries, followed by size selection and purification. Sequencing of the libraries was done on an Illumina HiSeq2000 using paired-end 100 bp reads. The authors' analysis ran thus. SOAPnuke was used to process the raw data, removing reads that contained adapters or uncalled bases, had a mean Phred below 15, or lacked an exact match to the constant primer or identifier. COPE v1.2.5 was used to merge the high-quality paired reads, and each unique nucleotide sequence was defined as a clonotype. Clonotypes were aligned to IMGT TRBV, TRBD and TRBJ reference segments using MiTCR v1.1. Only V-J combinations with frequency above 0.0001, covering approximately 99% of repertoires, were analysed. A TCS score was defined as the ratio of F50 (clonal expansion) to E x V (chaos), with BLOSUM62-based TCRdist applied between CDR3 peptides within each V-J. Welch's t-statistics and random forest reduced 450 to 600 V-J features to roughly 13, which were used in a naive Bayes classifier (R e1071). The public sequencing data were trimmed at Q25 with fastp and processed into clonotypes with MiXCR by TCRdb, which kept only in-frame beta chains. Every CDR3 protein is listed once, alongside the most common genes and DNA of its rows. For this entry, the V and J calls and clone size follow TCRdb and not the study's own pipeline. The table for this sample lists around 520,000 distinct CDR3 sequences; around a quarter of them were counted only once. Roughly 10% of the sample belongs to the ten largest clones.

The chain employs TRBV2 and TRBJ2-7, with an unclear D gene assignment. Sequenced input: blood. This sequence originates from a woman aged 25 to 39 with Graves' ophthalmopathy. The sequenced DNA: TGTGCCAGCAGGAGGAAAGGACGCGATAGCTCCTGCGAGCAGTACTTC. Its protein is CASRRKGRDSSCEQYF.